These 21 T cell receptor beta chains were sequenced from one sample in a study of CD4 T cells in relation to SARS-CoV-2 and coronaviruses. Clones were sequenced by immunoSEQ multiplex PCR, and TCRdb holds only the in-frame ones, with some missing. The sample includes approximately 27,000 clones, roughly 82% seen only once; the top ten take 13%. Their recognized antigens are unknown. Unexposed donor CD4+ T cells date from about 2010-2019, before the COVID-19 pandemic. The cells were cultured for about ten days before CD4+ T cells were isolated. The source material was CD4+ T cells from PBMCs, cultured in vitro. The receptors originated from a human donor in good health.

V and J are TRBV12-5 and TRBJ2-3, with D perhaps TRBD2 (5 bases). CDR1 and CDR2 from the germline V gene are LGHNT and FRNRAP. Trimming took 6 bases from V and 9 from J, leaving 22 bases between them. The CDR3 sequence is 15 residues long. CDR3 sequence: CASGSGPGRRGTQYF. DNA of the CDR3: TGTGCTAGTGGCTCCGGCCCGGGCCGTCGGGGAACGCAGTATTTT.

The chain employs TRBV3-1 (or the pseudogene TRBV3-2) and TRBJ2-4; 10 bases are a match to TRBD2. Trimming took 5 bases from V and 8 from J; bases not matched to a gene: 6. The CDR3 sequence is 14 residues long. Germline lookup yields CDR1 LGHDT and CDR2 YNNKEL (reference sequence). The CDR3 here is CASSGSGGADIQYF. The CDR3 nucleotides read TGTGCCAGCAGCGGCAGCGGGGGGGCCGACATTCAGTACTTC.

This clone occurred once. This sequence joins TRBV11-2 and TRBJ2-3; D call uncertain. Looked up from germline, CDR1 is SGHAT and CDR2 is FQNNGV. V shed 3 bases and J shed 6 bases, with 4 bases lying between them. This CDR3 has 11 amino acids. The CDR3 bases are TGTGCCAGCAGCTTGGTGGATACGCAGTATTTT. This sequence encodes CASSLVDTQYF.

This clone was picked up one time. The chain combines TRBV2 with TRBJ2-7; 7 positions match TRBD1. This CDR3 comprises 14 residues. Per germline, CDR1 SNHLY and CDR2 FYNNEI. V shed 6 bases, J shed 5 bases, and the junction held 10 bases outside the gene matches. The CDR3, as DNA: TGTGCCAGCAGACAGACAGGGACACGGCACGAGCAGTACTTC. Translation: CASRQTGTRHEQYF.

The rearrangement links TRBV10-1 to TRBJ2-5; no firm D call. V was cut by 3 bases and J by 2 bases, with 4 bases left in between. This CDR3 spans 12 amino acids. Germline loops: CDR1 WNHNN, CDR2 SYGVQD (reference sequence). This CDR3 reads CASSDGQETQYF. CDR3 DNA sequence: TGCGCCAGCAGTGACGGACAAGAGACCCAGTACTTC.

The DNA of the CDR3 is TGCGCCAGCAGCCAAGAGTACGCCGGATCCTACGAGCAGTACTTC. This codes for CASSQEYAGSYEQYF. The V and J genes are TRBV4-3 and TRBJ2-7, with unresolved D. The CDR3 spans 15 residues. Looked up from germline, CDR1 is LGHNA and CDR2 is YSLEER. V was cut by 0 bases and J by 1 base, with 10 bases left in between.

The chain links TRBV5-6 to TRBJ1-4, with TRBD1 matching 7 bases. V lost 4 bases and J lost 6; bases outside the gene matches: 9. Germline loops: CDR1 SGHDT, CDR2 YYEEEE. CDR3 length equals 15 residues. The CDR3 reads CASSDEGGADEKLFF. In nucleotides, the CDR3 is TGTGCCAGCAGCGATGAAGGGGGCGCCGATGAAAAACTGTTTTTT.

V gene TRBV5-4 combines with J gene TRBJ2-6; D ambiguous. Trimming removed 0 bases at V and 0 bases at J, with 10 bases between. This CDR3 comprises 17 residues. CDR1 and CDR2 from the germline V gene are SGHNT and YYREEE (reference sequence). The CDR3 coding sequence is TGTGCCAGCAGCTTGGGGTACAAGAGCTCTGGGGCCAACGTCCTGACTTTC. Encoded protein: CASSLGYKSSGANVLTF. The variable domain in full, with the rest retrieved from reference TRBV5-4 and TRBJ2-6, is ETGVTQSPTHLIKTRGQQVTLRCSSQSGHNTVSWYQQALGQGPQFIFQYYREEENGRGNFPPRFSGLQFPNYSSELNVNALELDDSALYLCASSLGYKSSGANVLTFGAGSRLTVL.

Regarding this clone: One junction end does not reproduce the germline sequence, and a read error may be involved. V and J are TRBV12-5 and TRBJ2-7; TRBD1 matches at 8 bases. This CDR3 comprises 15 residues. Looked up from germline, CDR1 is LGHNT and CDR2 is FRNRAP. The CDR3 loop reads CASGLGQGQEFTSIF. The CDR3 DNA follows: TGTGCTAGTGGTTTGGGCCAGGGACAGGAGTTTACGAGCATCTTC.

The rearrangement joins TRBV6-6 to TRBJ1-4; D is perhaps TRBD1 (5 bases). In germline, CDR1 is MNHNY, CDR2 SVGAGI (reference sequence). The CDR3 is 14 residues long. V lost 2 bases and J 8 bases, leaving 12 bases between the germline ends. The DNA of the CDR3 is TGTGCCAGCAGTTACCGCATGGGGGGGGAAAAACTGTTTTTT. Translated: CASSYRMGGEKLFF.

The gene calls are TRBV25-1 and TRBJ1-4; 8 nucleotides align to TRBD1. The CDR3 length is 14 residues. The V and J ends lost 6 bases and 5 bases, in that order; junction bases with no gene match: 5. Germline V CDR1 and CDR2: MGHDK, SYGVNS. The CDR3 here is CASRGTGGNEKLFF. CDR3 sequence (DNA): TGTGCCAGCAGGGGAACAGGGGGGAATGAAAAACTGTTTTTT.

CDR3 protein: CASSQGQGGEKLFF. The CDR3 DNA reads TGCGCCAGCAGCCAGGGACAGGGGGGGGAAAAACTGTTTTTT. The gene calls are TRBV4-3 and TRBJ1-4; 11 bases align to TRBD1. Trimming at V came to 3 bases and at J to 8 bases, leaving 2 bases not matched to a gene. The CDR3 has 14 residues. Germline loops: CDR1 LGHNA, CDR2 YSLEER.

DNA for the CDR3: TGTGCCAGCAGCGGGTTATCGTCAACTAATGAAAAACTGTTTTTT. It is translated as CASSGLSSTNEKLFF. The chain is built from TRBV2 and TRBJ1-4; D unresolved. CDR1 and CDR2 from the germline V gene are SNHLY and FYNNEI. The CDR3 runs to 15 residues. Trimming left V 6 bases short and J 0 bases short, with 11 bases between.

The CDR3 region is CASSYRTGGPYEQYF. DNA for the CDR3: TGTGCCAGCAGCTATCGGACAGGGGGCCCTTACGAGCAGTACTTC. The J gene is TRBJ2-7, the V gene TRBV11-2; 11 bases are a match to TRBD1. The V gene end was trimmed by 4 bases and the J gene end by 4 bases; junction bases not matched to a gene: 6. CDR1 and CDR2 (germline): SGHAT, FQNNGV. CDR3 length equals 15 residues. Combining the CDR3 with reference TRBV11-2 and TRBJ2-7 gives the whole variable domain EAGVAQSPRYKIIEKRQSVAFWCNPISGHATLYWYQQILGQGPKLLIQFQNNGVVDDSQLPKDRFSAERLKGVDSTLKIQPAKLEDSAVYLCASSYRTGGPYEQYFGPGTRLTVT.

The rearrangement uses TRBV6-5 and TRBJ2-3; D gene uncertain. CDR3 size: 14 residues. V was trimmed by 7 bases and J by 2 bases, leaving 13 bases between them. In germline, CDR1 is MNHEY, CDR2 SVGAGI. CDR3 amino acids: CASTPRYSTDTQYF. The CDR3 DNA reads TGTGCCAGCACCCCCCGGTATTCCACAGATACGCAGTATTTT.

V gene TRBV27 combines with J gene TRBJ2-7; D tentatively fits TRBD1 or TRBD2 (5 bases each). V was clipped by 4 bases and J by 2 bases, with 15 bases between them. CDR1 MNHEY and CDR2 SMNVEV come from the germline V gene (reference sequence). The CDR3 has 15 residues. The CDR3 DNA reads TGTGCCAGCAGTTCGAACACGGGGCCCACCTACGAGCAGTACTTC. Translating gives CASSSNTGPTYEQYF.

V and J are TRBV19 and TRBJ2-3; D is uncertain. The CDR3 length is 12 residues. The V and J ends lost 2 bases and 4 bases respectively, with 4 bases between them. The germline V gene encodes CDR1 LNHDA and CDR2 SQIVND (reference sequence). CDR3 in amino acids: CASSISPDTQYF. In nucleotides, the CDR3 is TGTGCCAGTAGTATATCCCCAGATACGCAGTATTTT.

V gene TRBV5-4 combines with J gene TRBJ2-5, with 7 bases matching TRBD1. This CDR3 is built from 14 residues. Trimming at V came to 5 bases and at J to 1 base, leaving 5 bases not matched to a gene. Germline V CDR1 and CDR2: SGHNT, YYREEE (reference sequence). In DNA form, the CDR3 reads TGTGCCAGCAGTCCCGGGACAGCCCAAGAGACCCAGTACTTC. This sequence encodes CASSPGTAQETQYF.

This chain connects TRBV15 to TRBJ2-5; D call uncertain. Per germline, CDR1 LNHNV and CDR2 YYDKDF (reference sequence). Trimming took off 1 base at V and 0 bases at J, with 6 bases between the two ends. This CDR3 region has 14 residues. The CDR3 coding sequence is TGTGCCACCAGCAGAGCCAGGTACCAAGAGACCCAGTACTTC. Its protein is CATSRARYQETQYF.

By sample fraction, this clone is medium-sized. The chain joins TRBV6-5 to TRBJ2-1, with unresolved D. V was trimmed by 8 bases and J by 2 bases, leaving 10 bases between them. The germline CDR1 and CDR2 sequences are MNHEY and SVGAGI. The CDR3 is 13 amino acids. The CDR3 protein is CASAPPAYNEQFF. CDR3 nucleotide sequence: TGTGCCAGCGCGCCCCCCGCCTACAATGAGCAGTTCTTC.

The chain recombines TRBV5-4 with TRBJ2-5; TRBD2 agrees at 7 bases. Trimming removed 2 bases from V and 2 bases from J; junction bases left unmatched: 3. The CDR3 extends over 14 amino acids. The germline gives CDR1 SGHNT, CDR2 YYREEE (reference sequence). The CDR3 spells CASSLVGGQETQYF. In DNA form, the CDR3 reads TGTGCCAGCAGCTTAGTCGGGGGGCAAGAGACCCAGTACTTC.